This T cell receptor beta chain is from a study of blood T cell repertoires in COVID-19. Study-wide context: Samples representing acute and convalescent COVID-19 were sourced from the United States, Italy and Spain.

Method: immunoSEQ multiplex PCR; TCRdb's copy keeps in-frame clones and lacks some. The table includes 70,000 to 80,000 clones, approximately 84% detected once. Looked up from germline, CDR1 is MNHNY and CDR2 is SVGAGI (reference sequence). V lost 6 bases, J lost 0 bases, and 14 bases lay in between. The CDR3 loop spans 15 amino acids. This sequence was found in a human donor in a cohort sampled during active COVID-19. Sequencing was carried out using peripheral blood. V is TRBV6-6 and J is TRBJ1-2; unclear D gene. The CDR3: CASSPRSGSNYGYTF. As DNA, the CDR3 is TGTGCCAGCAGCCCACGGTCGGGGTCTAACTATGGCTACACCTTC.